These 30 T cell receptor beta chains came from one sample sequenced in a study of blood T cell repertoires in COVID-19. This table comes from immunoSEQ multiplex PCR, and its TCRdb copy is limited to in-frame clones, with some not included. The table records 150,000 to 200,000 clones, approximately 82% of them present only once. The sample comprised PBMCs or T cells enriched from blood (not recorded which). These receptor sequences come from a middle-aged man who had recovered from COVID-19.

The V gene is TRBV12-3 or TRBV12-4, the J gene TRBJ2-7; D perhaps matches TRBD2 (5 bases). This CDR3 contains 13 residues. Trimming took 8 bases from V and 5 from J, leaving 16 bases between them. CDR3 residues: CASGASYMHEQYF. The CDR3 DNA reads as TGTGCCAGCGGAGCTAGCTACATGCACGAGCAGTACTTC.

J is TRBJ1-2 and V is TRBV9; TRBD1 aligns across 9 bases. The ends lost 4 bases at V and 4 bases at J; junction bases unmatched: 8. The CDR3 has 15 amino acids. CDR1 is SGDLS, CDR2 YYNGEE, per germline. Here the CDR3 DNA reads TGTGCCAGCAGCCCCACAGGGGGCAGGAGCTATGGCTACACCTTC. Its translation: CASSPTGGRSYGYTF.

The rearrangement uses TRBV18 and TRBJ1-6; 7 positions match TRBD1. Trimming at V came to 4 bases and at J to 12 bases, leaving 12 bases not matched to a gene. Per germline, CDR1 KGHSH and CDR2 LQKENI. This CDR3 comprises 15 residues. As DNA, the CDR3 is TGTGCCAGCTCACTAGACAAACAGGGGTCGCTACCCCTCCACTTT. Its protein is CASSLDKQGSLPLHF.

V is TRBV11-2 and J is TRBJ1-5; TRBD1 matches at 7 bases. CDR3 length equals 14 residues. The V segment lost 5 bases and the J segment 3 bases; nucleotides outside the gene matches: 4. Germline loops: CDR1 SGHAT, CDR2 FQNNGV. The CDR3 here is CASSATGSNQPQHF. The DNA for the CDR3 is TGTGCCAGCAGCGCGACAGGGTCCAATCAGCCCCAGCATTTT. The full variable domain, rest sourced from reference TRBV11-2 and TRBJ1-5, is EAGVAQSPRYKIIEKRQSVAFWCNPISGHATLYWYQQILGQGPKLLIQFQNNGVVDDSQLPKDRFSAERLKGVDSTLKIQPAKLEDSAVYLCASSATGSNQPQHFGDGTRLSIL.

The V call is TRBV4-2, the J call TRBJ1-1, with TRBD1 as a possible D gene (6 bases). Per germline, CDR1 LGHNA and CDR2 YNFKEQ. This CDR3 region has 13 residues. The ends were cut back, 4 bases at V and 10 bases at J, with 16 bases in the middle. CDR3 coding DNA: TGTGCCAGCAGCCCCGGACAGCAAATGGGAGCTTTCTTT. Translating gives CASSPGQQMGAFF.

V is TRBV2 and J is TRBJ1-3; 7 positions agree with TRBD1. Per germline, CDR1 SNHLY and CDR2 FYNNEI. V trimming: 10 bases; J trimming: 3 bases; junction bases outside the gene matches: 12. This CDR3 has 15 residues. The CDR3 spells CANHRFQGDGNTIYF. In DNA, the CDR3 is TGTGCCAATCATAGATTCCAGGGGGATGGAAACACCATATATTTT.

The chain recombines TRBV19 with TRBJ1-3; unclear D gene. The V gene lost 7 bases and the J gene lost 3 bases, with 19 bases spanning the gap. In germline, CDR1 is LNHDA, CDR2 SQIVND (reference sequence). The CDR3 is made up of 16 amino acids. This chain's CDR3 is CASTQRRAVIGNTIYF. CDR3 DNA sequence: TGTGCCAGTACTCAGAGGAGGGCTGTAATTGGAAACACCATATATTTT.

This sequence joins TRBV19 and TRBJ1-1; tentative D call: TRBD1 (5 bases). The CDR3 totals 15 residues. The ends were cut back, 0 bases at V and 1 base at J, with 9 bases in the middle. Germline CDR1 is LNHDA and CDR2 is SQIVND (reference sequence). CDR3 residues: CASSIETAQNTEAFF. CDR3 bases: TGTGCCAGTAGTATAGAGACAGCTCAGAACACTGAAGCTTTCTTT.

This clone appeared once. CDR3 bases: TGTGCCAGCAGCTTGCGGACAGGGGGCGCGTACACTGAAGCTTTCTTT. Protein: CASSLRTGGAYTEAFF. V gene TRBV5-5 combines with J gene TRBJ1-1; 11 nucleotides agree with TRBD1. The CDR3 length is 16 residues. Looked up from germline, CDR1 is SGHKS and CDR2 is YYEKEE (reference sequence). Trimming cost V 1 base and J 3 bases; bases outside gene matches: 5.

The rearrangement links TRBV7-9 to TRBJ1-1; TRBD1 aligns across 8 bases. Losses at the gene ends were 3 bases for V and 6 bases for J; bases not matched to a gene: 6. The CDR3 length is 14 residues. Germline-derived CDR1 and CDR2 are SEHNR and FQNEAQ (reference sequence). CDR3 region: CASSFDRGSAEAFF. DNA of the CDR3: TGTGCCAGCAGCTTTGACAGGGGCTCCGCTGAAGCTTTCTTT.

This clone was seen a handful of times. Other DNA sequences in the sample encode the same CDR3. This sequence joins TRBV4-1 and TRBJ1-2; 9 bases line up with TRBD1. V lost 1 base and J lost 1; bases outside the gene matches: 4. CDR1 and CDR2 from the germline V gene are MGHRA and YSYEKL. The CDR3 sequence is 16 residues long. The CDR3 DNA follows: TGCGCCAGCAGCCAAGCCGGGACAGGGAGTAACTATGGCTACACCTTC. It is translated as CASSQAGTGSNYGYTF.

The chain combines TRBV19 with TRBJ2-5, with TRBD2 identical over 9 bases. Germline V lookup: CDR1 LNHDA, CDR2 SQIVND (reference sequence). Unmatched junction bases numbered 8, after V lost 7 bases and J lost 5 bases. The CDR3 is 14 residues long. The CDR3 DNA reads as TGTGCCAGTACTAGCGGGGCCCGTCGTGAGACCCAGTACTTC. Its protein product is CASTSGARRETQYF.

V is TRBV5-4 and J is TRBJ2-2; D gene uncertain. Germline CDR1 SGHNT, CDR2 YYREEE (reference sequence). CDR3 length: 15 amino acids. V gave up 2 bases and J gave up 2 bases, with 10 bases separating them. In DNA, the CDR3 is TGTGCCAGCAGCTTCTTTGGCACAAACACCGGGGAGCTGTTTTTT. This gives the protein CASSFFGTNTGELFF.

The CDR3 here is CASSLYRGTSYEQYF. The CDR3, as DNA: TGTGCCAGCAGCTTGTACAGGGGCACGTCCTACGAGCAGTACTTC. This chain joins TRBV5-6 and TRBJ2-7; 7 positions match TRBD1. This CDR3 has 15 amino acids. Per the germline V gene, CDR1 is SGHDT and CDR2 is YYEEEE. Unmatched junction bases numbered 5, after V lost 1 base and J lost 1 base.

This clone was picked up one time. The chain employs TRBV5-4 and TRBJ2-5; 10 positions agree with TRBD2. CDR3 size: 15 residues. Looked up from germline, CDR1 is SGHNT and CDR2 is YYREEE (reference sequence). J lost 1 base, V lost 1 base, and 1 base had no gene match. As DNA, the CDR3 is TGTGCCAGCAGCTTGCCTAGCGGGAGCCAAGAGACCCAGTACTTC. Amino acid sequence: CASSLPSGSQETQYF.

This chain connects TRBV30 to TRBJ2-3; TRBD1 might be the D (7 bases). Germline V gene data show CDR1 as GTSNPN and CDR2 as SVGIG (reference sequence). This CDR3 has 16 residues. With 0 bases removed from V and 2 bases from J, the gap between germline ends came to 15 bases. In DNA, the CDR3 is TGTGCCTGGAGTGTACCAGGGGGGTCGGACACAGATACGCAGTATTTT. Amino acid sequence: CAWSVPGGSDTDTQYF.

The chain uses TRBV5-5 and TRBJ1-1, with D hard to call. In germline, CDR1 is SGHKS, CDR2 YYEKEE (reference sequence). The CDR3 loop spans 15 amino acids. With 4 bases removed from V and 0 bases from J, the gap between germline ends came to 13 bases. The CDR3 nucleotides are TGTGCCAGCAGCCTTGTTAGCCATATGAACACTGAAGCTTTCTTT. Protein: CASSLVSHMNTEAFF. The full variable domain, rest sourced from reference TRBV5-5 and TRBJ1-1, is DAGVTQSPTHLIKTRGQQVTLRCSPISGHKSVSWYQQVLGQGPQFIFQYYEKEERGRGNFPDRFSARQFPNYSSELNVNALLLGDSALYLCASSLVSHMNTEAFFGQGTRLTVV.

CDR3 protein: CAWSATGAGSPLHF. The CDR3 DNA reads TGTGCCTGGAGTGCGACAGGGGCCGGCTCACCCCTCCACTTT. The rearrangement links TRBV30 to TRBJ1-6; 8 nucleotides match TRBD1. The junction had 6 bases not matched to a gene; V was cut back by 1 base and J by 10 bases. Germline V gene sequence: CDR1 GTSNPN, CDR2 SVGIG (reference sequence). The CDR3 runs 14 residues. The whole variable domain, filled in from reference TRBV30 and TRBJ1-6, reads SQTIHQWPATLVQPVGSPLSLECTVEGTSNPNLYWYRQAAGRGLQLLFYSVGIGQISSEVPQNLSASRPQDRQFILSSKKLLLSDSGFYLCAWSATGAGSPLHFGNGTRLTVT.

This clone was seen once. This chain joins TRBV18 and TRBJ1-4; tentative D call: TRBD1 (5 bases). The CDR3 consists of 15 residues. The V end was cut by 3 bases, the J end by 2 bases, with 10 bases between. Germline CDR1 KGHSH, CDR2 LQKENI. CDR3 residues: CASSPGAGTNEKLFF. DNA for the CDR3: TGTGCCAGCTCACCTGGGGCAGGGACTAATGAAAAACTGTTTTTT.

The chain has TRBV5-6 and TRBJ1-5, with D perhaps matching TRBD1 (6 bases). Per germline, CDR1 SGHDT and CDR2 YYEEEE. The V and J ends lost 6 bases and 6 bases respectively, with 16 bases between them. There are 14 residues in the CDR3. The CDR3 DNA reads TGTGCCAGCACCGAAGGGGGGGCTTTTCAGCCCCAGCATTTT. It codes for CASTEGGAFQPQHF.

This sequence joins TRBV7-2 and TRBJ2-2; possibly TRBD1 for D (6 bases). Germline V gene data show CDR1 as SGHTA and CDR2 as FQGNSA. The CDR3 totals 13 residues. The ends were cut back, 5 bases at V and 6 bases at J, with 10 bases in the middle. The CDR3 bases are TGTGCCAGCAGCGATTACAGGGCCGGGGAGCTGTTTTTT. Amino acid sequence: CASSDYRAGELFF.

The CDR3 spells CASSFLSSGNTIYF. DNA for the CDR3: TGTGCCAGCAGCTTCCTAAGCTCTGGAAACACCATATATTTT. This sequence joins TRBV7-2 and TRBJ1-3; D gene ambiguous. This CDR3 contains 14 residues. From germline, CDR1 is SGHTA and CDR2 FQGNSA. V shed 3 bases and J shed 0 bases, with 6 bases lying between them. The entire variable domain, with the rest obtained from reference TRBV7-2 and TRBJ1-3, is as follows: GAGVSQSPSNKVTEKGKDVELRCDPISGHTALYWYRQSLGQGLEFLIYFQGNSAPDKSGLPSDRFSAERTGGSVSTLTIQRTQQEDSAVYLCASSFLSSGNTIYFGEGSWLTVV.

The rearrangement links TRBV18 to TRBJ1-6; D is uncertain. Trimming took 0 bases from V and 7 from J, leaving 10 bases between them. Germline CDR1 KGHSH, CDR2 LQKENI. The CDR3 runs to 15 residues. As DNA, the CDR3 is TGTGCCAGCTCACCACCTTCTGGAGGGAATTCACCCCTCCACTTT. It is translated as CASSPPSGGNSPLHF.

This chain uses TRBV6-5 with TRBJ2-1, with 8 bases lining up with TRBD1. The V segment lost 8 bases and the J segment 1 base; nucleotides outside the gene matches: 4. The germline V gene has CDR1 MNHEY and CDR2 SVGAGI. CDR3 length: 14 residues. Here the CDR3 reads CASLDRGSYNEQFF. CDR3 in DNA: TGTGCCAGCCTCGACAGGGGATCCTACAATGAGCAGTTCTTC.

This clone showed up just once. V gene TRBV15 combines with J gene TRBJ2-5, with D unresolved. Trimming stripped 7 bases from V and 2 bases from J, with 11 bases between. Germline V gives CDR1 LNHNV, CDR2 YYDKDF (reference sequence). This CDR3 is 13 amino acids long. The CDR3 DNA sequence: TGTGCCACCACTCCGGGTACTCAAGAGACCCAGTACTTC. Translation gives CATTPGTQETQYF.

A remark on this clone: Other DNA sequences of this sample code for an identical CDR3. This chain uses TRBV4-1 with TRBJ1-5; no reliable D call. This CDR3 is built from 16 residues. V was trimmed by 1 base and J by 0 bases, leaving 10 bases between them. Germline CDR1 is MGHRA and CDR2 is YSYEKL. This chain's CDR3 is CASSQVADYSNQPQHF. The CDR3 region has the DNA TGCGCCAGCAGCCAAGTCGCGGATTATAGCAATCAGCCCCAGCATTTT.

This rearrangement joins TRBV6-1 to TRBJ1-6; D is undetermined. This CDR3 has 14 residues. Germline values: CDR1 MNHNS, CDR2 SASEGT. V gave up 1 base and J gave up 7 bases, with 8 bases separating them. The CDR3, as DNA: TGTGCCAGCAGTGAAGTGAGCGGGAATTCACCCCTCCACTTT. This encodes CASSEVSGNSPLHF.

This rearrangement joins TRBV24-1 to TRBJ2-3; 12 bases are shared with TRBD2. After removal of 5 bases from V and 6 bases from J, the junction contained 5 bases not matched to a gene. This CDR3 region has 15 residues. Germline V gene sequence: CDR1 KGHDR, CDR2 SFDVKD. CDR3 DNA: TGTGCCACCAGTGGGACTAGCGGGGAGATGGATACGCAGTATTTT. Amino acid sequence: CATSGTSGEMDTQYF.

The chain recombines TRBV5-5 with TRBJ1-1; tentative D call: TRBD1 (6 bases). From germline, CDR1 is SGHKS and CDR2 YYEKEE (reference sequence). Trimming took 4 bases from V and 1 from J, leaving 14 bases between them. The CDR3 has 15 amino acids. CDR3 sequence reads: CASSGTGQTNTEAFF. In DNA form, the CDR3 reads TGTGCCAGCAGCGGGACGGGACAAACGAACACTGAAGCTTTCTTT.

This chain connects TRBV24-1 to TRBJ2-1; 7 bases agree with TRBD1. The J segment lost 15 bases and the V segment lost 2 bases, leaving 12 bases of the junction unmatched. In germline, CDR1 is KGHDR, CDR2 SFDVKD. The CDR3 is 14 amino acids. The CDR3 bases are TGTGCCACCAGTGATTCTCGGACAGGCCCGAGGTGGTTCTTC. This translates into CATSDSRTGPRWFF.